This T cell receptor (beta chain) stems from a study of cytomegalovirus exposure and HLA in healthy donors. Study-level information: There were approximately 81 million unique TCRs (from HLA-typed donors) in an early data release.

The PCR used 60 Vbeta and 13 Jbeta primers. Generated by immunoSEQ multiplex PCR, the TCRdb table keeps only in-frame clones and is missing some. The sample contains about 55,000 clones, around three fifths of which appear only once. Study findings and constraints: An analysis that was carried out later associated about 17,000 TCR beta sequences with HLA alleles at 0.05 false discovery rate. The classifier reportedly diagnosed cytomegalovirus status with high specificity and sensitivity. Listed as cytomegalovirus-associated were around 160 TCR beta chains.

The V gene lost 3 bases and the J gene lost 7 bases, with 13 bases spanning the gap. The CDR3 runs to 14 residues. The germline CDR1 and CDR2 sequences are SGHTA and FQGNSA. About this clone itself: Its specificity is unknown.

This sequence originates from a human donor in good health. V and J are TRBV7-2 and TRBJ2-1; perhaps TRBD1 as D (5 bases). Sequences were obtained from PBMCs. The CDR3 nucleotides are TGTGCCAGCAGCTTCACCCAGGGCGTGAATGAGCAGTTCTTC. This codes for CASSFTQGVNEQFF. Full variable domain (outside the CDR3, taken from reference TRBV7-2 and TRBJ2-1): GAGVSQSPSNKVTEKGKDVELRCDPISGHTALYWYRQSLGQGLEFLIYFQGNSAPDKSGLPSDRFSAERTGGSVSTLTIQRTQQEDSAVYLCASSFTQGVNEQFFGPGTRLTVL.